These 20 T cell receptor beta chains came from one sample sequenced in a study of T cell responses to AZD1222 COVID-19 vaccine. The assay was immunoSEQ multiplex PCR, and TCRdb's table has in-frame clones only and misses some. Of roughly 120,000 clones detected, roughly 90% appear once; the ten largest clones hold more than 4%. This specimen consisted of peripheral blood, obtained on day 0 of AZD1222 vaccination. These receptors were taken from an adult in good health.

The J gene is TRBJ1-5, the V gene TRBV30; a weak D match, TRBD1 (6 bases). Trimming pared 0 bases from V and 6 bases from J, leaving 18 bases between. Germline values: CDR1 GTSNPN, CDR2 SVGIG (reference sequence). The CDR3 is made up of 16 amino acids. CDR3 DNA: TGTGCCTGGAGTGTAAGCGGGACATTCAGCGGTCAGCCCCAGCATTTT. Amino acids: CAWSVSGTFSGQPQHF.

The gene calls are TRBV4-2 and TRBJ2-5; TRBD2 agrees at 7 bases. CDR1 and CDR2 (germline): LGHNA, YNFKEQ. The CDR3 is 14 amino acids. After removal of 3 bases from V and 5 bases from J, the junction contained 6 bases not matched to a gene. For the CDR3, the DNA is TGTGCCAGCAGCCATGGGGGGGAAGGGGAGACCCAGTACTTC. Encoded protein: CASSHGGEGETQYF.

The CDR3 protein is CASSLGSSNTGELFF. The CDR3 coding sequence is TGCGCCAGCAGCTTGGGCAGTTCGAACACCGGGGAGCTGTTTTTT. The chain is built from TRBV5-1 and TRBJ2-2; D is uncertain. Deletions cut 0 bases from V and 0 bases from J, with 6 bases between. Germline CDR1 and CDR2: SGHRS and YFSETQ. The length of the CDR3 is 15 residues.

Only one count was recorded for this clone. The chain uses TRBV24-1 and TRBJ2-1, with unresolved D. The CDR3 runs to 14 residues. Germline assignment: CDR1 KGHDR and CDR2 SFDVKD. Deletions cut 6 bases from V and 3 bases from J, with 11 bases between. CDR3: CATSFPALYNEQFF. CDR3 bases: TGTGCCACCAGTTTCCCGGCCCTCTACAATGAGCAGTTCTTC.

Here the CDR3 reads CASSPSGQNIYNEQFF. The CDR3 coding sequence is TGTGCCAGCAGCCCCTCAGGGCAGAACATATACAATGAGCAGTTCTTC. The J gene is TRBJ2-1, the V gene TRBV5-4, with D perhaps matching TRBD1 (5 bases). CDR1 and CDR2 from the germline V gene are SGHNT and YYREEE (reference sequence). Trimming took 4 bases from V and 4 from J, leaving 18 bases between them. This CDR3 comprises 16 residues.

The CDR3 DNA reads as TGTGCCAGCAAAGGCGGCGGCTACTACGAGCAGTACTTC. The encoded protein is CASKGGGYYEQYF. This chain uses TRBV28 with TRBJ2-7; D is undetermined. The germline V and J ends were trimmed by 7 bases and 3 bases, with 13 bases remaining between them. The CDR3 loop spans 13 amino acids. CDR1 is MDHEN, CDR2 SYDVKM, per germline.

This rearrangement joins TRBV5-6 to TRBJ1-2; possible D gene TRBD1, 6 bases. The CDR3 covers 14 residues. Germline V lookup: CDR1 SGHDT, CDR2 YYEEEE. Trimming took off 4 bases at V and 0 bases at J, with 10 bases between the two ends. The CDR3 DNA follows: TGTGCCAGCAGCCCCGGGACAACTAACTATGGCTACACCTTC. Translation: CASSPGTTNYGYTF.

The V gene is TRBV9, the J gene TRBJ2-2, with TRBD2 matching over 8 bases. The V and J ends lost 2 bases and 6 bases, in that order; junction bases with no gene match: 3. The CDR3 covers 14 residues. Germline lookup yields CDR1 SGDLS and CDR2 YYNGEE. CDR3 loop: CASSVGTRPGELFF. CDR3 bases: TGTGCCAGCAGCGTCGGGACTAGACCCGGGGAGCTGTTTTTT.

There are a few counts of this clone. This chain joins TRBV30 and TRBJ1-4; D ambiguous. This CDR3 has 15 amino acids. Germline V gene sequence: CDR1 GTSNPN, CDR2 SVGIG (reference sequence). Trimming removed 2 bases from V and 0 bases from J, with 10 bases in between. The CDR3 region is CAWSPWAATNEKLFF. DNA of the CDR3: TGTGCCTGGAGTCCATGGGCGGCAACTAATGAAAAACTGTTTTTT.

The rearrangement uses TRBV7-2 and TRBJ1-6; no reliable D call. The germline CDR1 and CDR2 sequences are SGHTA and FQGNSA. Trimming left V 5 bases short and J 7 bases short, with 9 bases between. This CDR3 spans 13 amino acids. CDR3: CASSDIGNSPLHF. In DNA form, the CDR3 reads TGTGCCAGCAGCGACATAGGGAATTCACCCCTCCACTTT.

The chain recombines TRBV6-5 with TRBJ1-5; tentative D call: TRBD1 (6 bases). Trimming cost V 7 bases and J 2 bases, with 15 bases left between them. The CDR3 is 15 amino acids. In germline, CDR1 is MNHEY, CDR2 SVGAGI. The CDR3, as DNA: TGTGCCAGCACCCCTAATGGACAGCGCAATCAGCCCCAGCATTTT. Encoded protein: CASTPNGQRNQPQHF.

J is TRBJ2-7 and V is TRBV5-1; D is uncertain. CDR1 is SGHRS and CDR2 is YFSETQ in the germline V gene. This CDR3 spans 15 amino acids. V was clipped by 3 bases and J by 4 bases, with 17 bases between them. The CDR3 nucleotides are TGCGCCAGCAGCTCCTGGATCAGCGTTGGGTACGAGCAGTACTTC. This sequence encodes CASSSWISVGYEQYF.

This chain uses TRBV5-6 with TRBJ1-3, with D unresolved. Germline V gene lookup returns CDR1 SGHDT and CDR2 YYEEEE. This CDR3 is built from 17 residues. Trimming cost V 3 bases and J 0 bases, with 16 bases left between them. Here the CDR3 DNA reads TGTGCCAGCAGCTCTTTTCACTACGGCTTCTCTGGAAACACCATATATTTT. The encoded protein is CASSSFHYGFSGNTIYF. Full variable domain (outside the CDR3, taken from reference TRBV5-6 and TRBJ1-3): DAGVTQSPTHLIKTRGQQVTLRCSPKSGHDTVSWYQQALGQGPQFIFQYYEEEERQRGNFPDRFSGHQFPNYSSELNVNALLLGDSALYLCASSSFHYGFSGNTIYFGEGSWLTVV.

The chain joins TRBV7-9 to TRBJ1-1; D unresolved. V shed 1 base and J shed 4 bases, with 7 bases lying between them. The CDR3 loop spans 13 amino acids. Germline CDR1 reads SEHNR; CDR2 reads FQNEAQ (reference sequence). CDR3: CASSLGPVTEAFF. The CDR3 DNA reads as TGTGCCAGCAGCTTAGGGCCTGTCACTGAAGCTTTCTTT. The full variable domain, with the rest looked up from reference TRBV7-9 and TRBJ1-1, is DTGVSQNPRHKITKRGQNVTFRCDPISEHNRLYWYRQTLGQGPEFLTYFQNEAQLEKSRLLSDRFSAERPKGSFSTLEIQRTEQGDSAMYLCASSLGPVTEAFFGQGTRLTVV.

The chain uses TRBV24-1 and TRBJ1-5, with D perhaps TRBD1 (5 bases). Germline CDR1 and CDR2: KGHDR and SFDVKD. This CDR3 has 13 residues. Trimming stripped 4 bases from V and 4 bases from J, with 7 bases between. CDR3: CATSEQENQPQHF. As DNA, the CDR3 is TGTGCCACCAGTGAACAGGAGAATCAGCCCCAGCATTTT.

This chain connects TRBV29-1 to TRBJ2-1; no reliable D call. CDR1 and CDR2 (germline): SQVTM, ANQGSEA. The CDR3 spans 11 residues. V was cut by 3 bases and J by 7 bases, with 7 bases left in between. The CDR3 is CSVDPGNEQFF. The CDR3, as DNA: TGCAGCGTTGATCCTGGAAATGAGCAGTTCTTC.

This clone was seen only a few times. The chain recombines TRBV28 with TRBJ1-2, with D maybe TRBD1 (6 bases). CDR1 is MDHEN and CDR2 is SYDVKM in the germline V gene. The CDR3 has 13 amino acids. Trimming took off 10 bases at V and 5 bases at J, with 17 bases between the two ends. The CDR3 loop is CAICKTGLYGYTF. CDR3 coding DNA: TGTGCCATTTGCAAGACAGGCTTATATGGCTACACCTTC.

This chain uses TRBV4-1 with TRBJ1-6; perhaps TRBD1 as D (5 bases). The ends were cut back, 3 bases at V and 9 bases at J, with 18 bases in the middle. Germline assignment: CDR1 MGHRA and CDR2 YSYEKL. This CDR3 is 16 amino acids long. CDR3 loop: CASSQLGGSLGSPLHF. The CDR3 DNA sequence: TGCGCCAGCAGCCAGCTTGGGGGATCTTTAGGTTCACCCCTCCACTTT.

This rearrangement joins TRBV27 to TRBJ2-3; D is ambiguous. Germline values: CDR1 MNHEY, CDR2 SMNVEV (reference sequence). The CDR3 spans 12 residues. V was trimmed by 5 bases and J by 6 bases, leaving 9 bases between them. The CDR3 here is CASSRISDTQYF. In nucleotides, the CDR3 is TGTGCCAGCAGTCGGATCTCGGATACGCAGTATTTT.

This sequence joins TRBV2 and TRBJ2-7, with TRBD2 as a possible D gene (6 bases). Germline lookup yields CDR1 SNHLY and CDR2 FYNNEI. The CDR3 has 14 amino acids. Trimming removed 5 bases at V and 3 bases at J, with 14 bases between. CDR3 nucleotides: TGTGCCAGCAGTAAGGGACTCGTTGACTACGAGCAGTACTTC. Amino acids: CASSKGLVDYEQYF.